The 7 T cell receptor beta chains in this list originate from one sample, sequenced in a study of neoadjuvant anti-PD-1 for oral cavity cancer (dated by TCRdb to about 2021). The library was obtained by the immunoSEQ multiplex PCR assay. What TCRdb holds here is the immuneACCESS table cut down to in-frame rearrangements. Part of the clones is not present; checked against another copy, under half of the missing clones reflect an unresolved V gene, and the others are unexplained. The sample table shows about 68,000 clones, and approximately 81% are seen once. The ten largest account for approximately 3.6% of the sample. The time point label corresponds to: after neoadjuvant nivolumab, at surgical resection. Source: PBMCs, taken after nivolumab (anti-PD-1) treatment. These receptors were collected from a person between 40 and 85 years old with oral cavity squamous cell carcinoma.

This clone was detected ten times or more. The V gene is TRBV9, the J gene TRBJ1-1; tentatively, D is TRBD1 (5 bases). V dropped 0 bases and J dropped 2 bases, with 11 bases sitting between them. The V gene's germline CDR1 is SGDLS and CDR2 YYNGEE. The CDR3 has 15 residues. The DNA for the CDR3 is TGTGCCAGCAGCGTAGACTCCGGGGGTAACACTGAAGCTTTCTTT. Protein sequence: CASSVDSGGNTEAFF.

The rearrangement uses TRBV11-2 and TRBJ2-1, with 7 bases aligning to TRBD2. J lost 6 bases, V lost 5 bases, and 10 bases had no gene match. CDR1 SGHAT and CDR2 FQNNGV come from the germline V gene. The CDR3 covers 15 residues. The DNA for the CDR3 is TGTGCCAGCAGCCTACAACAGTGGGGGGGCAATGAGCAGTTCTTC. Translated: CASSLQQWGGNEQFF.

This chain uses TRBV19 with TRBJ2-2; the match to TRBD1 covers 8 bases. The germline V gene has CDR1 LNHDA and CDR2 SQIVND (reference sequence). This CDR3 contains 15 residues. Germline trimming cut 3 bases from V and 5 bases from J; bases unmatched to any gene: 5. Here the CDR3 DNA reads TGTGCCAGTAGTATCGGGACAGGTGCGACCGGGGAGCTGTTTTTT. Protein sequence: CASSIGTGATGELFF.

This chain links TRBV2 with TRBJ1-2; D not certain. The CDR3 is 14 amino acids. The ends were cut back, 1 base at V and 4 bases at J, with 10 bases in the middle. Per germline, CDR1 SNHLY and CDR2 FYNNEI. CDR3 DNA: TGTGCCAGCAGTGAAGTCGTGGACGCCTATGGCTACACCTTC. Amino acid sequence: CASSEVVDAYGYTF.

V usage is TRBV15 and J usage is TRBJ2-2; 7 bases fit TRBD1. Germline lookup yields CDR1 LNHNV and CDR2 YYDKDF (reference sequence). The CDR3 loop spans 15 amino acids. J lost 3 bases, V lost 2 bases, and 3 bases had no gene match. The CDR3 loop reads CATSRQGVDTGELFF. CDR3 coding DNA: TGTGCCACCAGCAGACAGGGGGTCGACACCGGGGAGCTGTTTTTT.

The CDR3 here is CASSTPGEQYF. CDR3 DNA sequence: TGTGCCAGCAGTACCCCCGGGGAGCAGTACTTC. V is TRBV6-5 and J is TRBJ2-7; the D is unclear. V lost 5 bases to trimming and J lost 7 bases, with 9 bases between them. The CDR3 is 11 amino acids. Germline CDR1 is MNHEY and CDR2 is SVGAGI.

V and J are TRBV30 and TRBJ2-3; D gene unclear. Per the germline V gene, CDR1 is GTSNPN and CDR2 is SVGIG (reference sequence). Trimming took off 7 bases at V and 2 bases at J, with 10 bases between the two ends. The length of the CDR3 is 12 residues. The CDR3 DNA follows: TGTGCCTACGAAGGCTACACAGATACGCAGTATTTT. Protein sequence: CAYEGYTDTQYF.